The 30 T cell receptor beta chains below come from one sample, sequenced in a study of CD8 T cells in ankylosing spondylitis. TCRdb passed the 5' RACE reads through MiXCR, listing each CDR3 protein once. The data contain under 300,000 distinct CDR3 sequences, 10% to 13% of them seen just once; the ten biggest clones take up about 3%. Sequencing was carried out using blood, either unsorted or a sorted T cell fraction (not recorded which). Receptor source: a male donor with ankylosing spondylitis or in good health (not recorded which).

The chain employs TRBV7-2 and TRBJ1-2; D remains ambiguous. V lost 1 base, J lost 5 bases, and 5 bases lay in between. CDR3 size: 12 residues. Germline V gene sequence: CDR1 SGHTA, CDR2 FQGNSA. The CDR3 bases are TGTGCCAGCAGCTTAGACGGGTATGGCTACACCTTC. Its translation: CASSLDGYGYTF.

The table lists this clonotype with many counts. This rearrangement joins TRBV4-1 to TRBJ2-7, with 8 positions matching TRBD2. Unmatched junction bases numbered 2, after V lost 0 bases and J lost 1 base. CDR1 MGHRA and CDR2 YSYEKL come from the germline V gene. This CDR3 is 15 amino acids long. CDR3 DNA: TGCGCCAGCAGCCAAGAAGGGACTAGATCCTACGAGCAGTACTTC. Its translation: CASSQEGTRSYEQYF.

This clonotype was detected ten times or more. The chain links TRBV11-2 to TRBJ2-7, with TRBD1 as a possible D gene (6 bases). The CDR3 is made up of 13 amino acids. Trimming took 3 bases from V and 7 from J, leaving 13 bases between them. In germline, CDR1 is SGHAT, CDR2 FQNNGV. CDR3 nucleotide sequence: TGTGCCAGCAGCTTTCGGGACAACTTGGAGCAGTACTTC. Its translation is CASSFRDNLEQYF.

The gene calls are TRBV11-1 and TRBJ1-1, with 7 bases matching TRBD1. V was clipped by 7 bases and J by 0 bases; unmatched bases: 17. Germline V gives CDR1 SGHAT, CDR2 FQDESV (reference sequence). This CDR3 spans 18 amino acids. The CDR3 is CASTLIFGTENMNTEAFF. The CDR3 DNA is TGTGCCAGCACCCTGATATTTGGGACAGAGAATATGAACACTGAAGCTTTCTTT.

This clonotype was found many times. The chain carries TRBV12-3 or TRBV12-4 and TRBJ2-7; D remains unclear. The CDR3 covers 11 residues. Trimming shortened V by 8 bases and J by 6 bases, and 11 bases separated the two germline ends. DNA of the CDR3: TGTGCCAGCTCACTTGGCGGCGAGCAGTACTTC. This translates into CASSLGGEQYF.

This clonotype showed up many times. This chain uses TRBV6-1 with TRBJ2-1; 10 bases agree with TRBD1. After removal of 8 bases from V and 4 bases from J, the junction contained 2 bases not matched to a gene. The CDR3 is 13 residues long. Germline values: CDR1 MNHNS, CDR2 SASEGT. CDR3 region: CASVGQGYNEQFF. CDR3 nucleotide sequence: TGTGCCAGCGTGGGACAGGGGTACAATGAGCAGTTCTTC.

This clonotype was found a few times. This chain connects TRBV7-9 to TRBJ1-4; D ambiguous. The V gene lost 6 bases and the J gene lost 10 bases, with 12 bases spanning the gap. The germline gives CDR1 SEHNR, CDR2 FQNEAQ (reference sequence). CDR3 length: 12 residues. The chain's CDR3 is CASRSTEGKLFF. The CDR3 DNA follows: TGTGCCAGCAGGTCGACCGAGGGAAAACTGTTTTTT.

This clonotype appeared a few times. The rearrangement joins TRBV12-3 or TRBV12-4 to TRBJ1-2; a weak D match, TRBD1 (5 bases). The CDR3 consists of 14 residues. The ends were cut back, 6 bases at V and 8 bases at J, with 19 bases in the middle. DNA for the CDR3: TGTGCCAGCAGAATTACCGGGACCACGGGAGGCTACACCTTC. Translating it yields CASRITGTTGGYTF.

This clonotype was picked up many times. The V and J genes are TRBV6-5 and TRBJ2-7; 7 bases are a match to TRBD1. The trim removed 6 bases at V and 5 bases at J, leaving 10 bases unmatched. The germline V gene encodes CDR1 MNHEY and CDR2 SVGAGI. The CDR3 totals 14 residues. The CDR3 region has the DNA TGTGCCAGCAGCTATTTGACAGGGCGCGACGAGCAGTACTTC. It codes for CASSYLTGRDEQYF.

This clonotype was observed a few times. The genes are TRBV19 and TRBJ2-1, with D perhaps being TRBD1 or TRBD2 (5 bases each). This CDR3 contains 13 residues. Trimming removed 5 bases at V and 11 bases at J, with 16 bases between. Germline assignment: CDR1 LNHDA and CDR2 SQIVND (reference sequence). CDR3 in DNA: TGTGCCAGTAGTGCTACCGGGACCCTTAAGCAGTTCTTC. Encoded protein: CASSATGTLKQFF.

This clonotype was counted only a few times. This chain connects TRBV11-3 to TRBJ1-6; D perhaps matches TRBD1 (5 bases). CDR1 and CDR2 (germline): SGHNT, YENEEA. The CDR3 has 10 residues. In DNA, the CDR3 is TGTGCGATGGGGGGGGCACCCCTCCACTTT. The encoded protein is CAMGGAPLHF.

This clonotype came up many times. The CDR3 here is CSVSRYSTEAFF. Here the CDR3 DNA reads TGCAGCGTTTCTAGGTATTCCACTGAAGCTTTCTTT. The V gene is TRBV29-1, the J gene TRBJ1-1; unclear D gene. From germline, CDR1 is SQVTM and CDR2 ANQGSEA. V lost 5 bases and J 4 bases, leaving 11 bases between the germline ends. The CDR3 consists of 12 residues.

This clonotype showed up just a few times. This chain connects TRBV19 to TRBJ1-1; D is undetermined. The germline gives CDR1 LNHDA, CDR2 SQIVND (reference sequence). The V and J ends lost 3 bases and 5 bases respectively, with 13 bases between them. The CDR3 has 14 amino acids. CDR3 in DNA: TGTGCCAGTAGTATGGCAGCGAGGATAACTGAAGCTTTCTTT. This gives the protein CASSMAARITEAFF.

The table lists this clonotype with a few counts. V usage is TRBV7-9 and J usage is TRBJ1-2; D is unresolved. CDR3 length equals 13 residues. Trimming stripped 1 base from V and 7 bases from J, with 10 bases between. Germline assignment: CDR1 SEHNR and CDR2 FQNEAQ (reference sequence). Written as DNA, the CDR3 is TGTGCCAGCAGCTTAGACCTCTTCACTGGCTACACCTTC. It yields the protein CASSLDLFTGYTF.

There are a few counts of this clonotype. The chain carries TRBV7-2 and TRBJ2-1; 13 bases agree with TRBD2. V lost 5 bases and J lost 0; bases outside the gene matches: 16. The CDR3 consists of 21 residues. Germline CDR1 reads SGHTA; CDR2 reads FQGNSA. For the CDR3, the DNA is TGTGCCAGCAGCCCCCGACGAACCGGGACTAGCGGGATTCTCTCCTACAATGAGCAGTTCTTC. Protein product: CASSPRRTGTSGILSYNEQFF.

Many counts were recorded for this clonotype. CDR3 protein: CASSLGAQDYGYTF. The CDR3 DNA reads as TGCGCCAGCAGCTTGGGAGCTCAGGACTATGGCTACACCTTC. The chain has TRBV5-1 and TRBJ1-2, with D hard to call. The CDR3 runs 14 residues. Trimming removed 0 bases from V and 3 bases from J, with 9 bases in between. The V gene's germline CDR1 is SGHRS and CDR2 YFSETQ. Full variable domain (missing parts from reference TRBV5-1 and TRBJ1-2): KAGVTQTPRYLIKTRGQQVTLSCSPISGHRSVSWYQQTPGQGLQFLFEYFSETQRNKGNFPGRFSGRQFSNSRSEMNVSTLELGDSALYLCASSLGAQDYGYTFGSGTRLTVV.

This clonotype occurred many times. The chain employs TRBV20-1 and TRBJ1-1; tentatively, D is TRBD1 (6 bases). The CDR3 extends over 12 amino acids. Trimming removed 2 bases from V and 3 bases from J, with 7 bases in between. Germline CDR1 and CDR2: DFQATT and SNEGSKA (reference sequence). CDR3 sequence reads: CSARSGDTEAFF. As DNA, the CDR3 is TGCAGTGCTAGATCAGGGGACACTGAAGCTTTCTTT.

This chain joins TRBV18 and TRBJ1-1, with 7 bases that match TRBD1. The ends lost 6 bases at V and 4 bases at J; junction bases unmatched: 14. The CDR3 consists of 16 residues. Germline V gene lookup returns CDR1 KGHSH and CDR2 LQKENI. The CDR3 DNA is TGTGCCAGCTCCCCCAGGGGGGGAACTCAGGTCACTGAAGCTTTCTTT. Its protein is CASSPRGGTQVTEAFF.

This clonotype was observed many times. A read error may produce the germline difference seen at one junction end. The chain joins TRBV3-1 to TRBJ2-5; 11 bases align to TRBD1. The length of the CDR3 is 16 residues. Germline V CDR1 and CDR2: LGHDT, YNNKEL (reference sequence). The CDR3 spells CASSQEGGDRGILSDF. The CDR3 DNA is TGTGCCAGCAGCCAAGAAGGCGGGGACAGGGGGATCCTCAGTGACTTC.

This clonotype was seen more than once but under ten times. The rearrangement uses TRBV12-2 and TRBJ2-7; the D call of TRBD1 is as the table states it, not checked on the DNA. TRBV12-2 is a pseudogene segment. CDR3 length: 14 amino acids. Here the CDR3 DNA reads TGTGCAAGTCGCCCGGACAGGGAACACTACGAGCAGTACTTC. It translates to CASRPDREHYEQYF.

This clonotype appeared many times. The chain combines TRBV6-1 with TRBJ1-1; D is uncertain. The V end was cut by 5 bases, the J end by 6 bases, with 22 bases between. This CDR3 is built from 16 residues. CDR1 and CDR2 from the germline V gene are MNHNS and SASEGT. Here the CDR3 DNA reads TGTGCCAGCAGTCCGGCCGGCCGCCCTTTAAAGGCTGAAGCTTTCTTT. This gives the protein CASSPAGRPLKAEAFF.

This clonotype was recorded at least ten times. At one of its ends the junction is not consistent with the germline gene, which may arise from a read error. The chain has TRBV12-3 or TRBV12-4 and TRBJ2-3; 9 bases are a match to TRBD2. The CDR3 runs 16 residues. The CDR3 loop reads CATSTGLAGYTDTQYF. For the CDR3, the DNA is TGTGCCACCAGTACGGGGCTAGCGGGATACACAGATACGCAGTATTTT.

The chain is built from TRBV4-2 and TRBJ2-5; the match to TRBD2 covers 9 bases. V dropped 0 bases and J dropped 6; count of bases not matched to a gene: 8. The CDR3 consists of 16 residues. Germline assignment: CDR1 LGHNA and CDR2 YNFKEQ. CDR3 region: CASSQEIAGASKTQYF. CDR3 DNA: TGTGCCAGCAGCCAAGAGATAGCGGGAGCTTCGAAGACCCAGTACTTC.

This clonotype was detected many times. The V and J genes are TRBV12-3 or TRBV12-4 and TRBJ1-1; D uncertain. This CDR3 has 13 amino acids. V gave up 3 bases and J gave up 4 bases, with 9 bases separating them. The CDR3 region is CASSLIEGTEAFF. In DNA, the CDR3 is TGTGCCAGCAGTTTGATAGAAGGCACTGAAGCTTTCTTT.

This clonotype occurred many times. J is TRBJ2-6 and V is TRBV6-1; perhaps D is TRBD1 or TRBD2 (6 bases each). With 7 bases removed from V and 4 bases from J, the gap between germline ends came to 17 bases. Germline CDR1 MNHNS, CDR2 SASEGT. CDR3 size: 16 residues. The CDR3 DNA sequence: TGTGCCAGCAAAGACAGGCCGGCGGGGGGGGCCAACGTCCTGACTTTC. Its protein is CASKDRPAGGANVLTF.

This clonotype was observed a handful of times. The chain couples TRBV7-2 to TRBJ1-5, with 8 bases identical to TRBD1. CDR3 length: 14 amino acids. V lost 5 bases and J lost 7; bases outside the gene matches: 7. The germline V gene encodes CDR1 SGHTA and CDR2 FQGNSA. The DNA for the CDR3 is TGTGCCAGCAGCCTAACAGGGGGATGGCAGCCCCAGCATTTT. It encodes CASSLTGGWQPQHF. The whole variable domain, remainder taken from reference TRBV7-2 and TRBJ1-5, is GAGVSQSPSNKVTEKGKDVELRCDPISGHTALYWYRQSLGQGLEFLIYFQGNSAPDKSGLPSDRFSAERTGGSVSTLTIQRTQQEDSAVYLCASSLTGGWQPQHFGDGTRLSIL.

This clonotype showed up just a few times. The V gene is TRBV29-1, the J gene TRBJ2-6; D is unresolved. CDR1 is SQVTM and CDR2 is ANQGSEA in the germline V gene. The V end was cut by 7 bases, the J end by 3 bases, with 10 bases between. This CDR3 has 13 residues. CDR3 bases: TGCAGCGCCGTCCCTTATGGGGCCAACGTCCTGACTTTC. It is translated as CSAVPYGANVLTF.

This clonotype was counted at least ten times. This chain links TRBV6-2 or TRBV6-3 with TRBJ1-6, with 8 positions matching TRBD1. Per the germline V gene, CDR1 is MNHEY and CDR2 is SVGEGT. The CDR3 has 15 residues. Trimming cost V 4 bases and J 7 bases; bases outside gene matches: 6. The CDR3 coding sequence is TGTGCCAGCAGTTCCCGACAGGGGAGGAATTCACCCCTCCACTTT. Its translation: CASSSRQGRNSPLHF.

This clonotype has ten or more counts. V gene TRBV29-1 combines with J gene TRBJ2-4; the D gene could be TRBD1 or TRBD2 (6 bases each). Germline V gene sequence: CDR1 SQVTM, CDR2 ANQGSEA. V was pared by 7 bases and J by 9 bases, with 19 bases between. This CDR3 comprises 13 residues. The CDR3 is CSATFFKGGIQYF. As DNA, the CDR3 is TGCAGCGCCACCTTTTTTAAGGGGGGCATTCAGTACTTC.

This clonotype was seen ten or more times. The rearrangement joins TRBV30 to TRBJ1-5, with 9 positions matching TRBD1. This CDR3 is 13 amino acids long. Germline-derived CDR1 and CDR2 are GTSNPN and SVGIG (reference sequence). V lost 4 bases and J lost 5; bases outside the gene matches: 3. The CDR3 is CAWNRDRDQPQHF. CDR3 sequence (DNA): TGTGCCTGGAACCGGGACAGGGATCAGCCCCAGCATTTT.